The present T cell receptor (beta chain) was sequenced within a study of blood T cell repertoires in COVID-19 (dated by TCRdb to about 2020). In terms of the full investigation: Collaborator samples came from the United States, Italy and Spain and covered acute and convalescent phases of COVID-19. The material from the prospective study consisted of cDNA or gDNA derived from T cells, B-cell-depleted T cells, or PBMCs. The dataset comprised deeply sampled blood TCRbeta repertoires from subjects exposed to, actively infected with, or recovered from COVID-19. A freely available public database, intended as a resource for researchers studying the immune response to SARS-CoV-2, is where the repertoires were released. Samples were obtained from the ongoing ImmuneRACE study (first 160 participants) and from some 1,200 subjects provided by 6 global collaborators. The sample metadata nearly always contained a de-identified subject ID, COVID-19 status, age in years and sex. Where HLA class I and class II types were available, the types were taken from metadata supplied by the sample provider, not from assay-based typing.

At one collaborating source in Seattle, patients were enrolled during active infection and were followed longitudinally through the course of disease. Whole blood was collected in K2EDTA tubes by collaborating institutions according to the institutions' own protocols. For TCRbeta analysis, collaborator samples were shipped as frozen whole blood, as isolated PBMCs, or as DNA extracted from either sample type. On this clone: Its antigen remains undetermined. There are no base qualities to consult, and no much larger clone falls within one base.

From cysteine to phenylalanine, the CDR3 is 13 amino acids long. The DNA shown is the 39-base CDR3, in frame from base 1. Between the V and J ends, shortened by 4 bases and 7 bases respectively, the junction contains 13 bases. CDR1 SQVTM and CDR2 ANQGSEA are derived from the germline V gene. TCRbeta CDR3 regions were amplified from genomic DNA using the immunoSEQ Assay, a bias-controlled multiplex PCR. On the authors' methods: Within the assay, amplification of reference gene primers was used to estimate how many nucleated cells each sample contained. To quantify the absolute abundance of each unique TCRbeta CDR3 rearrangement, sequence reads were collapsed and filtered. For each sample, productive Simpson clonality was calculated by taking the square root of Simpson's diversity index across productive rearrangements. TCRdb retrieved this table from immuneACCESS and kept in-frame rearrangements only. Not all clones are present; in checked studies, unresolved V genes account for under half, and no reason is known for the remainder. Clonal size and the V and J genes are those of that table, whereas D and trimming came from the DNA. Recorded for this sample are 200,000 to 250,000 clones; about 82% of them occurred a single time. 5.5% to 6% of the sample is held by the ten biggest clonotypes.

Overall study results and their limits: How much clinical and demographic metadata was included differed by source and by participant, and the metadata was provided uncurated.

The specimen sequenced was peripheral blood. This sequence originates from a woman older than 75 with COVID-19, enrolled during active disease. The chain joins TRBV29-1 to TRBJ1-4; the D gene assignment is ambiguous. The nucleotide sequence reads as follows: TGCAGCGTTGCGACACCCGTAAGTGAAAAACTGTTTTTT. It translates to CSVATPVSEKLFF.